These 9 T cell receptor beta chains were sequenced from one sample in a study of T cell responses to AZD1222 COVID-19 vaccine. Produced via immunoSEQ multiplex PCR; TCRdb's table is partial and in-frame only. The table records fewer than 110,000 clones, approximately 87% of them present only once. This specimen consisted of peripheral blood, obtained 28 days after the second AZD1222 dose. The receptor set was obtained from an adult who received the AZD1222 COVID-19 vaccine.

The J gene is TRBJ2-3, the V gene TRBV4-1; TRBD2 aligns across 10 bases. The germline V gene has CDR1 MGHRA and CDR2 YSYEKL. V shed 1 base, J shed 0 bases, and the junction held 4 bases outside the gene matches. The CDR3 runs 17 residues. The CDR3 DNA reads as TGCGCCAGCAGCCAAGGTATACTAGCGGGGAGCACAGATACGCAGTATTTT. This encodes CASSQGILAGSTDTQYF.

The chain couples TRBV5-8 to TRBJ1-3, with 7 nucleotides matching TRBD1. Germline lookup yields CDR1 SGHTS and CDR2 YDEGEE. CDR3 length equals 15 residues. V dropped 4 bases and J dropped 4; count of bases not matched to a gene: 8. CDR3 nucleotide sequence: TGTGCCAGCAGCCAAACGACAGGGACGGGAAACACCATATATTTT. As protein: CASSQTTGTGNTIYF.

The V and J genes are TRBV27 and TRBJ2-5, with D possibly being TRBD1 (5 bases). The germline V gene has CDR1 MNHEY and CDR2 SMNVEV (reference sequence). Trimming left V 6 bases short and J 0 bases short, with 8 bases between. The CDR3 runs to 13 residues. The CDR3 DNA follows: TGTGCCAGCAGCTACAGGTACCAAGAGACCCAGTACTTC. Translation gives CASSYRYQETQYF.

CDR3 protein: CASSLKGRGSRTYEQYF. The CDR3 DNA reads TGTGCCAGCAGCTTAAAAGGGCGGGGTAGCCGAACCTACGAGCAGTACTTC. The genes are TRBV7-2 and TRBJ2-7; TRBD2 is a possible D gene (6 bases). This CDR3 has 17 amino acids. V was pared by 2 bases and J by 2 bases, with 19 bases between. The germline CDR1 and CDR2 sequences are SGHTA and FQGNSA.

This clone turned up a few times. The rearrangement links TRBV10-3 to TRBJ2-5; D possibly corresponds to TRBD2 (6 bases). In germline, CDR1 is ENHRY, CDR2 SYGVKD. V lost 6 bases and J lost 5, with 16 bases in between. There are 14 residues in the CDR3. The CDR3 sequence is CAISLSGEEETQYF. CDR3 coding DNA: TGTGCCATCAGCCTCTCGGGAGAGGAGGAGACCCAGTACTTC.

The chain is built from TRBV6-6 and TRBJ1-2, with D possibly TRBD1 on 5 matching bases. This CDR3 region has 14 residues. V dropped 5 bases and J dropped 6 bases, with 16 bases sitting between them. Germline assignment: CDR1 MNHNY and CDR2 SVGAGI (reference sequence). CDR3 nucleotides: TGTGCCAGCAGTCAGGGAGGGCGGTTAAATGGCTACACCTTC. Residues: CASSQGGRLNGYTF.

The CDR3, as DNA: TGCGCCAGCGGTACTGGGGGGCCCACTGAAGCTTTCTTT. This codes for CASGTGGPTEAFF. The J gene is TRBJ1-1, the V gene TRBV10-2; tentatively, D is TRBD1 (6 bases). This CDR3 has 13 amino acids. V lost 8 bases and J 4 bases, leaving 14 bases between the germline ends. Germline assignment: CDR1 WSHSY and CDR2 SAAADI.

The chain couples TRBV19 to TRBJ2-1, with a weak D call TRBD2 (5 bases). Trimming removed 6 bases from V and 7 bases from J, with 19 bases in between. Germline V gene data show CDR1 as LNHDA and CDR2 as SQIVND (reference sequence). The CDR3 spans 15 residues. CDR3 bases: TGTGCCAGTAGCACAAAACCTGTGACTATAAATGAGCAGTTCTTC. Translating it yields CASSTKPVTINEQFF.

The chain links TRBV18 to TRBJ2-5, with D maybe TRBD1 (5 bases). The germline V and J ends were trimmed by 6 bases and 5 bases, with 16 bases remaining between them. This CDR3 is built from 14 residues. Germline V gene data show CDR1 as KGHSH and CDR2 as LQKENI. The chain's CDR3 is CASSRYGAGETQYF. CDR3 DNA: TGTGCCAGCTCGCGTTATGGGGCTGGGGAGACCCAGTACTTC.